Listed below are T cell receptor beta chains from one sample, sequenced in a study of blood T cells in healthy people across ages. MiXCR, applied by TCRdb to the 5' RACE reads, yields one record per CDR3 protein. This sample yields 750,000 to 850,000 distinct CDR3 sequences, of which around a quarter are seen a single time; roughly 3.5% belongs to the top ten. These data also formed part of another study, on T cells of mothers and their children.

Sequenced sample: blood. These receptors were obtained from a boy younger than 18 in good health. CDR3s include the opening cysteine and the closing phenylalanine or tryptophan. Each record gives: D gene, V gene, clone size, J gene, CDR3 DNA, CDR3 protein. D genes are given only for firm matches. Part of the rows lack a size; the others show once, few, many or a class for expanded clones.

D gene: -
V gene: TRBV20-1
clone size: few
J gene: TRBJ1-1
CDR3 DNA: TGCAGTGCCCCCCAACCAGCTCGCGGGAACACTGAAGCTTTCTTT
CDR3 protein: CSAPQPARGNTEAFF

D gene: TRBD1
V gene: TRBV9
clone size: -
J gene: TRBJ2-7
CDR3 DNA: TGTGCCAGCAGCGTAGGGGGGACAGTCTACGAGCAGTACTTC
CDR3 protein: CASSVGGTVYEQYF

D gene: TRBD2
V gene: TRBV20-1
clone size: few
J gene: TRBJ2-5
CDR3 DNA: TGCAGTGCTAGGGGCGCGACTAGCGGGATGCAAGAGACCCAGTACTTC
CDR3 protein: CSARGATSGMQETQYF

D gene: -
V gene: TRBV12-3/TRBV12-4
clone size: -
J gene: TRBJ2-3
CDR3 DNA: TGTGCCAGCAGTTTATCGGGGAGCCCAGATACGCAGTATTTT
CDR3 protein: CASSLSGSPDTQYF

D gene: -
V gene: TRBV7-8
clone size: -
J gene: TRBJ2-5
CDR3 DNA: TGTGCCAGCAGCTGCAGGGGGGAGGTAGAGACCCAGTACTTC
CDR3 protein: CASSCRGEVETQYF

D gene: TRBD1
V gene: TRBV7-9
clone size: -
J gene: TRBJ2-7
CDR3 DNA: TGTGCCAGCAGCGGGACAGGGGGCGACAATACGGGGGAGCAGTACTTC
CDR3 protein: CASSGTGGDNTGEQYF

D gene: -
V gene: TRBV27
clone size: -
J gene: TRBJ2-7
CDR3 DNA: TGTGCCAGCAGTTTTGAAGGCAGGGTCCACGAGCAGTACTTC
CDR3 protein: CASSFEGRVHEQYF

D gene: TRBD1
V gene: TRBV28
clone size: -
J gene: TRBJ1-4
CDR3 DNA: TGTGCCAGCAGTCGATGGGGGACAGAGAATGAAAAACTGTTTTTT
CDR3 protein: CASSRWGTENEKLFF

D gene: -
V gene: TRBV29-1
clone size: -
J gene: TRBJ1-1
CDR3 DNA: TGCAGCGTTGAAGTACGTGGGGGTGCGGACACTGAAGCTTTCTTT
CDR3 protein: CSVEVRGGADTEAFF

D gene: -
V gene: TRBV28
clone size: -
J gene: TRBJ2-5
CDR3 DNA: TGTGCCAGCAGTTTAGGCTCCGGGGTACGGTCAGAGACCCAGTACTTC
CDR3 protein: CASSLGSGVRSETQYF

D gene: -
V gene: TRBV20-1
clone size: -
J gene: TRBJ1-5
CDR3 DNA: TGCAGTGCTAGATGGGGGTTACACAATCAGCCCCAGCATTTT
CDR3 protein: CSARWGLHNQPQHF

D gene: -
V gene: TRBV6-6
clone size: many
J gene: TRBJ2-2
CDR3 DNA: TGTGCCAGCAGTTACTCGGGGATTGGACAGACCGGGGAGCTGTTTTTT
CDR3 protein: CASSYSGIGQTGELFF

D gene: -
V gene: TRBV9
clone size: few
J gene: TRBJ1-5
CDR3 DNA: TGTGCCAGCAGCGTTCTAGGGGCGGATCAGCCCCAGCATTTT
CDR3 protein: CASSVLGADQPQHF

D gene: -
V gene: TRBV20-1
clone size: -
J gene: TRBJ2-7
CDR3 DNA: TGCAGTGCTAGAGACCCTGGGCAGGGGGGCTACGAGCAGTACTTC
CDR3 protein: CSARDPGQGGYEQYF

D gene: -
V gene: TRBV19
clone size: -
J gene: TRBJ1-2
CDR3 DNA: TGTGCCAGTAGGAATGAAGAGAACTATGGCTACACCTTC
CDR3 protein: CASRNEENYGYTF

D gene: TRBD1
V gene: TRBV5-5
clone size: -
J gene: TRBJ2-1
CDR3 DNA: TGTGCCAGCAGCTTGGAAGGGACAGCCTACAATGAGCAGTTCTTC
CDR3 protein: CASSLEGTAYNEQFF

D gene: TRBD2
V gene: TRBV28
clone size: -
J gene: TRBJ2-5
CDR3 DNA: TGCGCCAGCAGTTTCTCCGGGAGGAAAGAGACCCAGTACTTC
CDR3 protein: CASSFSGRKETQYF

D gene: -
V gene: TRBV21-1
clone size: -
J gene: TRBJ2-4
CDR3 DNA: TGTGCCAGCAGGTGGCAGGGCAAAAACATTCAGTACTTC
CDR3 protein: CASRWQGKNIQYF

D gene: -
V gene: TRBV18
clone size: few
J gene: TRBJ2-7
CDR3 DNA: TGTGCCAGCTCACCAACAGATTTGCGGACCGAGCAGTACTTC
CDR3 protein: CASSPTDLRTEQYF

D gene: -
V gene: TRBV7-9
clone size: -
J gene: TRBJ2-1
CDR3 DNA: TGTGCCAGCAGCTTAGAGGGGCAGATCTTC
CDR3 protein: CASSLEGQIF

D gene: -
V gene: TRBV27
clone size: few
J gene: TRBJ1-4
CDR3 DNA: TGTGCCAGCAGTCGATGGGCAGGGTTGCTACGAGATGGAAAACTGTTTTTT
CDR3 protein: CASSRWAGLLRDGKLFF

D gene: -
V gene: TRBV7-2
clone size: few
J gene: TRBJ2-3
CDR3 DNA: TGTGCCAGCAGCCTGATATGGGACACAGATACGCAGTATTTT
CDR3 protein: CASSLIWDTDTQYF

D gene: -
V gene: TRBV6-6
clone size: -
J gene: TRBJ1-5
CDR3 DNA: TGTGCCGCATTTGCGGATGGCGGCAATCAGCCCCAGCATTTT
CDR3 protein: CAAFADGGNQPQHF

D gene: -
V gene: TRBV15
clone size: few
J gene: TRBJ2-1
CDR3 DNA: TGTGCCACCAGCAGTCGCCAAGTGGTGGGCGAGCAATTCTTC
CDR3 protein: CATSSRQVVGEQFF

D gene: -
V gene: TRBV27
clone size: few
J gene: TRBJ2-2
CDR3 DNA: TGTGCCAGCAGTTTCGGGGCCCTAGGCGGGGAGCTGTTTTTT
CDR3 protein: CASSFGALGGELFF

D gene: -
V gene: TRBV4-1
clone size: -
J gene: TRBJ2-5
CDR3 DNA: TGCGCCAGCAGCCAAGGGACACTGGAGGCAGAGACCCAGTACTTC
CDR3 protein: CASSQGTLEAETQYF

D gene: TRBD2
V gene: TRBV6-5
clone size: -
J gene: TRBJ2-7
CDR3 DNA: TGTGCCAGCGCCGGACTAGCGGGCGATCTAAGCTCCTACGAGCAGTACTTC
CDR3 protein: CASAGLAGDLSSYEQYF

D gene: -
V gene: TRBV28
clone size: -
J gene: TRBJ2-2
CDR3 DNA: TGTGCCAGCAGTTTATCGGGACTCTACGCCGCGAACACCGGGGAGCTGTTTTTT
CDR3 protein: CASSLSGLYAANTGELFF

D gene: -
V gene: TRBV7-2
clone size: -
J gene: TRBJ2-1
CDR3 DNA: TGTGCCAGCAGCTTAGCGGAAGGGGCTGAGCAGTTCTTC
CDR3 protein: CASSLAEGAEQFF

D gene: -
V gene: TRBV2
clone size: -
J gene: TRBJ2-2
CDR3 DNA: TGTGCCAGCAATCCTAGGACCAGCACCGGGGAGCTGTTTTTT
CDR3 protein: CASNPRTSTGELFF

D gene: TRBD1
V gene: TRBV29-1
clone size: -
J gene: TRBJ1-2
CDR3 DNA: TGCAGCGTGCCACAGGGGGCGCAGGGCTATGGCTACACCTTC
CDR3 protein: CSVPQGAQGYGYTF

D gene: -
V gene: TRBV6-2/TRBV6-3
clone size: -
J gene: TRBJ2-5
CDR3 DNA: TGTGCCAGCAGTTACTCGAGAATCGGCGAAATCAAAGAGACCCAGTACTTC
CDR3 protein: CASSYSRIGEIKETQYF

D gene: -
V gene: TRBV10-3
clone size: few
J gene: TRBJ2-5
CDR3 DNA: TGTGCCATCAGTGGTGGACAGAACCAAGAGACCCAGTACTTC
CDR3 protein: CAISGGQNQETQYF

D gene: -
V gene: TRBV7-2
clone size: few
J gene: TRBJ2-7
CDR3 DNA: TGTGCCAGCAGCTTAGGCCCGGGGATCACCTACGAGCAGTACTTC
CDR3 protein: CASSLGPGITYEQYF

D gene: TRBD1
V gene: TRBV18
clone size: -
J gene: TRBJ2-3
CDR3 DNA: TGTGCCAGCTCACCGACAGGGCCTCGTAGCACAGATACGCAGTATTTT
CDR3 protein: CASSPTGPRSTDTQYF

D gene: -
V gene: TRBV7-2
clone size: few
J gene: TRBJ1-6
CDR3 DNA: TGTGCCAGCAGCTTAGAAATAGGGTTAAGGTCACCCCTCCACTTT
CDR3 protein: CASSLEIGLRSPLHF

D gene: TRBD1
V gene: TRBV7-9
clone size: -
J gene: TRBJ2-3
CDR3 DNA: TGTGCCAGCAGCCTGAGGGGACAGCCGGATACGCAGTATTTT
CDR3 protein: CASSLRGQPDTQYF

D gene: TRBD1
V gene: TRBV14
clone size: -
J gene: TRBJ1-2
CDR3 DNA: TGTGCCAGCAGCCCACAGGGGGATTTAAGCTATGGCTACACCTTC
CDR3 protein: CASSPQGDLSYGYTF

D gene: TRBD2
V gene: TRBV4-3
clone size: -
J gene: TRBJ2-5
CDR3 DNA: TGCGCCAGCAGCCAAGGGGGCGGGGGGACCCAGTACTTC
CDR3 protein: CASSQGGGGTQYF

D gene: -
V gene: TRBV6-5
clone size: -
J gene: TRBJ1-6
CDR3 DNA: TGCGCCAGCACTCAGTCCTCCTATAATTCACCCCTCCACTTT
CDR3 protein: CASTQSSYNSPLHF

D gene: -
V gene: TRBV9
clone size: -
J gene: TRBJ1-5
CDR3 DNA: TGTGCCAGCATCCTGAGGGAAGGTAGTCAGCCCCAGCATTTT
CDR3 protein: CASILREGSQPQHF

D gene: -
V gene: TRBV9
clone size: few
J gene: TRBJ2-7
CDR3 DNA: TGTGCCAGCAGCACCGATCGCTTGGGCGAGCAGTACTTC
CDR3 protein: CASSTDRLGEQYF

D gene: TRBD1
V gene: TRBV5-1
clone size: -
J gene: TRBJ2-7
CDR3 DNA: TGCGCCAGCAGCTGGACAGGGGTTGAGGACTACGAGCAGTACTTC
CDR3 protein: CASSWTGVEDYEQYF

D gene: -
V gene: TRBV12-3/TRBV12-4
clone size: few
J gene: TRBJ2-5
CDR3 DNA: TGTGCCAGCAGTTTAGCGGACGCCCGAACTCGAGAGACCCAGTACTTC
CDR3 protein: CASSLADARTRETQYF

D gene: TRBD2
V gene: TRBV18
clone size: -
J gene: TRBJ2-5
CDR3 DNA: TGTGCCAGCTCACCACGGCGGGGGGCAACTCAAGAGACCCAGTACTTC
CDR3 protein: CASSPRRGATQETQYF

D gene: -
V gene: TRBV7-2
clone size: few
J gene: TRBJ2-1
CDR3 DNA: TGTGCCAGCAGCTTGCACCCCCCGGGGGATGAGCAGTTCTTC
CDR3 protein: CASSLHPPGDEQFF

D gene: -
V gene: TRBV28
clone size: few
J gene: TRBJ2-7
CDR3 DNA: TGTGCCAGCAGTTTCGCCTCGGGGGCTAGCGAGCAGTACTTC
CDR3 protein: CASSFASGASEQYF

D gene: TRBD1
V gene: TRBV7-9
clone size: -
J gene: TRBJ2-7
CDR3 DNA: TGTGCCAGCAGCTTACTGCGGACAGGGACCTACGAGCAGTACTTC
CDR3 protein: CASSLLRTGTYEQYF